The source of this T cell receptor gamma chain is a study of γδ T cells in repeated Plasmodium falciparum infection. The CDR3 runs 17 residues. The germline CDR1 and CDR2 sequences are GITISATS and ISYDGTV (reference sequence). Flow sorting of PBMC yielded separate Vgamma9/Vdelta2+ and Vdelta2-negative gammadelta T cell populations for bulk repertoire analysis. Concerning this clone itself: The TCRdb protein, from a much larger clone, departs from this DNA's translation at residue 3, likely by read error; the protein shown derives from the DNA.

TCRdb re-called the multiplex PCR reads using CATT. The sample lists about 30,000 gamma-chain clones; more than 1.4% were seen once. The sequence derives from a pool of human donors (malaria-infected and uninfected, not separated). The chain employs TRGV9 and TRGJP. TCRdb leaves out the J gene; it was filled in here by matching the DNA to germline. The sequenced material came from gamma-delta T cells from blood. CDR3 DNA: TGTGCCATGTGGGAGGTTTCTGGAGAGTTGGGCAAAAAAATCAAGGTATTT. It is translated as CAMWEVSGELGKKIKVF.